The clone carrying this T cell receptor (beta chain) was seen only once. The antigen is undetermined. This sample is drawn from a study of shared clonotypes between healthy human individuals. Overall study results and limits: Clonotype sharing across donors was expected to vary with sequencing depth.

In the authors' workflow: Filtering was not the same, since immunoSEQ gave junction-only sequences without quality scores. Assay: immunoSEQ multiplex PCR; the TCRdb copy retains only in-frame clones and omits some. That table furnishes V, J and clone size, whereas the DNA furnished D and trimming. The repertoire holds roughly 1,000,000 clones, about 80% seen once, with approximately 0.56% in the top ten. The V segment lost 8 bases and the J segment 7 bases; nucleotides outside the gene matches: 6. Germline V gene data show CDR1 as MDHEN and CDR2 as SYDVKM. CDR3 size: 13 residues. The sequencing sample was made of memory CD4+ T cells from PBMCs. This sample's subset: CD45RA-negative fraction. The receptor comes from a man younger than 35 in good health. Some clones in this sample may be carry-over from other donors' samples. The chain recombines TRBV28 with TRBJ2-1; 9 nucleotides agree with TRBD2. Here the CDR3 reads CASFWREGNEQFF. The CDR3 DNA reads TGTGCCAGCTTCTGGCGGGAGGGAAATGAGCAGTTCTTC.